This TCR beta chain was captured in a study of human T cells and chemical hapten exposure. The overall study: Patch tests containing 0.01% DPC, applied to the upper back, were read at 6 days. It was small differences in pooled library volume that mainly caused per-sample TCR yields to vary. Study-level points and caveats: The number of TCRs over 1 in 1000 frequency stayed unchanged after DPC.

V lost 4 bases and J lost 12, with 13 bases in between. Looked up from germline, CDR1 is SGHDN and CDR2 is FVKESK. This CDR3 spans 12 amino acids. This clonotype was found many times. Its antigen remains unidentified. Time point: patch test 2, 6 weeks after DPC sensitization. Treatment meaning: therapeutic diphenylcyclopropenone sensitization with weekly scalp DPC. Original processing notes: A per-sample median of about 100,000 TCRs was observed, with counts ranging from roughly 20,000 to 690,600. TCRdb redid the calling of the RACE reads with MiXCR, one entry per CDR3 protein. The V and J calls and clone size are TCRdb's, not the authors'. The sample comprises fewer than 85,000 distinct CDR3 sequences, 10% to 13% of which are singletons, and 2.5% rests with the top ten.

The rearrangement uses TRBV14 and TRBJ2-1; D remains unclear. The TCR was taken from a woman aged 25 to 39 with alopecia areata. Some clones in this sample may be carry-over from other donors' samples. Sequencing was performed on whole blood, taken in connection with sensitization to the hapten diphenylcyclopropenone (DPC). The CDR3 region has the DNA TGTGCCAGCAGCCCGCACTTGGGCGGGCAGTTCTTC. Amino acid sequence: CASSPHLGGQFF.